The 19 T cell receptor beta chains given below trace back to one sample, sequenced in a study of CDR3 diversity in severe acne. Each CDR3 protein is one row after TCRdb ran MiXCR on the PCR reads. The sample shows approximately 84,000 distinct CDR3 sequences, around 50% of them seen only once. Sequencing used blood. The receptors here all came from a male donor in good health, without acne.

The V and J genes are TRBV7-9 and TRBJ2-7; D is uncertain. Germline V gene sequence: CDR1 SEHNR, CDR2 FQNEAQ (reference sequence). With 8 bases removed from V and 0 bases from J, the gap between germline ends came to 14 bases. This CDR3 region has 14 residues. The CDR3 here is CASGVDLSSYEQYF. DNA for the CDR3: TGTGCCAGCGGAGTAGACCTGAGCTCCTACGAGCAGTACTTC.

Concerning this clonotype: As the CDR3 is not closed by the conserved phenylalanine or tryptophan, this likely results from a read error. The DNA is omitted, as the CDR3 cannot be located on it reliably, and the CDR3 follows TCRdb's listing. The genes are TRBV19 and TRBJ2-5; the D call of TRBD2 is as the table states it, not checked on the DNA. The germline CDR1 and CDR2 sequences are LNHDA and SQIVND (reference sequence). With termini counted, the CDR3 has 17 amino acids. The chain's CDR3 is CASSNIWGTEDGYTFGS.

V gene TRBV12-3 or TRBV12-4 combines with J gene TRBJ2-6, with a tentative D call TRBD1 (5 bases). There are 18 residues in the CDR3. The germline V and J ends were trimmed by 4 bases and 1 base, with 17 bases remaining between them. The DNA of the CDR3 is TGTGCCAGCAGTTCCTCGGCAGGGCGGACATCTGGGGCCAACGTCCTGACTTTC. Protein: CASSSSAGRTSGANVLTF.

The V gene is TRBV7-9, the J gene TRBJ1-3; TRBD1 might be the D (5 bases). V lost 6 bases and J lost 7, with 10 bases in between. Germline lookup yields CDR1 SEHNR and CDR2 FQNEAQ (reference sequence). The CDR3 consists of 12 residues. The CDR3 sequence: CASRTGGNTIYF. DNA of the CDR3: TGTGCCAGCAGAACTGGGGGGAACACCATATATTTT.

The chain joins TRBV5-1 to TRBJ2-7; 9 positions agree with TRBD2. Looked up from germline, CDR1 is SGHRS and CDR2 is YFSETQ. V gave up 7 bases and J gave up 0 bases; unmatched junction bases: 8. The CDR3 totals 15 residues. The CDR3 reads CASRAGGTSSYEQYF. CDR3 nucleotide sequence: TGCGCCAGCCGTGCGGGGGGGACCAGCTCCTACGAGCAGTACTTC.

Note on this clonotype: A much larger clone lies a single base off, so this may be a read error. The J gene is TRBJ2-5, the V gene TRBV6-1, with a tentative D call TRBD1 (5 bases). The germline CDR1 and CDR2 sequences are MNHNS and SASEGT. The CDR3 is 13 residues long. The CDR3 coding sequence is TGTGCCAACAGTGTTTTCAGGGAAGAGACCCAGTACTTC. It codes for CANSVFREETQYF.

V gene TRBV18 combines with J gene TRBJ2-7; 9 bases fit TRBD2. CDR3 length equals 16 residues. Germline-derived CDR1 and CDR2 are KGHSH and LQKENI. V lost 3 bases, J lost 0 bases, and 6 bases stayed unmatched. The CDR3, as DNA: TGTGCCAGCTCACCTTTAGCGGGAGTGAGCTCCTACGAGCAGTACTTC. Its protein product is CASSPLAGVSSYEQYF.

This clonotype showed up many times. V is TRBV27 and J is TRBJ1-2, with unresolved D. Germline lookup yields CDR1 MNHEY and CDR2 SMNVEV (reference sequence). This CDR3 is 13 amino acids long. Trimming took 5 bases from V and 6 from J, leaving 13 bases between them. The CDR3 protein is CASSPSSQHGYTF. CDR3 bases: TGTGCCAGCAGTCCGTCGTCCCAGCATGGCTACACCTTC.

This clonotype appeared many times. The chain recombines TRBV6-5 with TRBJ1-2, with TRBD1 matching over 9 bases. Per germline, CDR1 MNHEY and CDR2 SVGAGI. The CDR3 is 16 residues long. The V gene end was trimmed by 0 bases and the J gene end by 0 bases; junction bases not matched to a gene: 2. Here the CDR3 DNA reads TGTGCCAGCAGTTACTCGACAGGGGGAGCTAACTATGGCTACACCTTC. It encodes CASSYSTGGANYGYTF.

This chain links TRBV24-1 with TRBJ1-4; 7 bases are a match to TRBD1. Germline V gene data show CDR1 as KGHDR and CDR2 as SFDVKD. Trimming took 7 bases from V and 8 from J; bases not matched to a gene: 3. The CDR3 has 12 residues. CDR3 amino acids: CATRGQDEKLFF. Written as DNA, the CDR3 is TGTGCCACCAGAGGACAGGACGAAAAACTGTTTTTT.

The rearrangement uses TRBV10-3 and TRBJ1-4, with 7 bases lining up with TRBD1. There are 17 residues in the CDR3. Germline V gives CDR1 ENHRY, CDR2 SYGVKD. V shed 2 bases and J 3 bases; nucleotides not matched to a gene: 9. CDR3 DNA sequence: TGTGCCATCAGTGAGAACGAGGGGGCACAAGCTAATGAAAAACTGTTTTTT. It is translated as CAISENEGAQANEKLFF.

This clonotype was counted many times. The J gene is TRBJ2-3, the V gene TRBV11-3; the match to TRBD1 covers 8 bases. J gave up 6 bases and V 6 bases, and 11 bases lay outside the gene matches. The CDR3 loop spans 15 amino acids. The V gene's germline CDR1 is SGHNT and CDR2 YENEEA. The DNA of the CDR3 is TGTGCCAGCAGACTCGGACAGGGCCCCAGTGATACGCAGTATTTT. Translated, it gives CASRLGQGPSDTQYF.

In its sample, this clonotype was seen many times. This chain joins TRBV7-8 and TRBJ2-7; D is uncertain. This CDR3 has 13 amino acids. The germline gives CDR1 SGHVS, CDR2 FQNEAQ. Trimming removed 2 bases at V and 6 bases at J, with 11 bases between. CDR3 DNA sequence: TGTGCCAGCAGCTTAAGCCCCCCTCGCGAGCAGTACTTC. It encodes CASSLSPPREQYF.

This clonotype was detected a few times. The chain combines TRBV29-1 with TRBJ2-2; D might be TRBD1 (6 bases). Germline values: CDR1 SQVTM, CDR2 ANQGSEA. The CDR3 is 15 residues long. Trimming removed 6 bases from V and 1 base from J, with 15 bases in between. The CDR3 region is CSVRTGTENTGELFF. The CDR3 nucleotides read TGCAGCGTCCGAACAGGGACGGAGAACACCGGGGAGCTGTTTTTT.

This clonotype has ten or more counts. The CDR3 region is CAWSRDREDSPLHF. The DNA for the CDR3 is TGTGCCTGGAGCAGAGACAGGGAAGATTCACCCCTCCACTTT. The chain uses TRBV30 and TRBJ1-6; TRBD1 aligns across 7 bases. The CDR3 has 14 residues. Losses at the gene ends were 3 bases for V and 8 bases for J; bases not matched to a gene: 7. CDR1 and CDR2 from the germline V gene are GTSNPN and SVGIG (reference sequence).

Comment on this clonotype: No DNA is shown, since the ends of the CDR3 on it are uncertain; the CDR3 is the one TCRdb lists. The chain employs TRBV24-1 and TRBJ1-5; the table gives TRBD1 as D, unverified against the DNA. Per germline, CDR1 KGHDR and CDR2 SFDVKD. The CDR3 extends over 22 residues, inclusive of both ends. The CDR3 reads CATSEPGAGKYNEQFFGQPQHF.

This clonotype was seen a single time. J is TRBJ2-7 and V is TRBV29-1; TRBD1 aligns across 7 bases. V was pared by 6 bases and J by 3 bases, with 8 bases of the junction left unmatched. The CDR3 is 13 residues long. CDR1 is SQVTM, CDR2 ANQGSEA, per germline. The CDR3 loop is CSVPGQDFYEQYF. The CDR3 nucleotides are TGCAGCGTCCCCGGACAGGATTTCTACGAGCAGTACTTC.

This clonotype was picked up one time. This chain connects TRBV19 to TRBJ2-5; 8 bases agree with TRBD2. Germline trimming cut 11 bases from V and 6 bases from J; bases unmatched to any gene: 8. Germline CDR1 reads LNHDA; CDR2 reads SQIVND (reference sequence). The CDR3 runs to 12 residues. CDR3 coding DNA: TGTGCCGCGGGGGGCAGCGAACAGACCCAGTACTTC. It is translated as CAAGGSEQTQYF.

This clonotype came up many times. The chain recombines TRBV4-1 with TRBJ1-1; perhaps TRBD1 as D (5 bases). This CDR3 comprises 15 residues. The V gene lost 0 bases and the J gene lost 6 bases, with 14 bases spanning the gap. Germline values: CDR1 MGHRA, CDR2 YSYEKL. The chain's CDR3 is CASSQDLGTQPEAFF. The CDR3, as DNA: TGCGCCAGCAGCCAAGATTTGGGGACGCAACCTGAAGCTTTCTTT.